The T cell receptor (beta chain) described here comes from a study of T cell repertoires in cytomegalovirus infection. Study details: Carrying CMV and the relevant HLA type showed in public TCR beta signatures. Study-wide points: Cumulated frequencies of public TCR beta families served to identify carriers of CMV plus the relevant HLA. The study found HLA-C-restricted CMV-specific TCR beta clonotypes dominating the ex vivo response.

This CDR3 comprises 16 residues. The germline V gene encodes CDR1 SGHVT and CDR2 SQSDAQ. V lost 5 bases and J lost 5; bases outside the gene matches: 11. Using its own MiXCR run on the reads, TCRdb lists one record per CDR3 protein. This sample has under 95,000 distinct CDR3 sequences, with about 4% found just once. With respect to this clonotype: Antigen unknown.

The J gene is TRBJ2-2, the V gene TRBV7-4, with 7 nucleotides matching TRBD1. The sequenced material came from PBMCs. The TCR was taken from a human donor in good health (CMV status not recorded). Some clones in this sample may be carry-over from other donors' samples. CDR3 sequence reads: CASSLRQGVTTGELFF. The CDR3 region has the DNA TGTGCCAGCAGCCTACGACAGGGTGTAACGACCGGGGAGCTGTTTTTT. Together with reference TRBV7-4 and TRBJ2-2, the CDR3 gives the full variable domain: GAGVSQSPRYKVAKRGRDVALRCDSISGHVTLYWYRQTLGQGSEVLTYSQSDAQRDKSGRPSGRFSAERPERSVSTLKIQRTEQGDSAVYLCASSLRQGVTTGELFFGEGSRLTVL.